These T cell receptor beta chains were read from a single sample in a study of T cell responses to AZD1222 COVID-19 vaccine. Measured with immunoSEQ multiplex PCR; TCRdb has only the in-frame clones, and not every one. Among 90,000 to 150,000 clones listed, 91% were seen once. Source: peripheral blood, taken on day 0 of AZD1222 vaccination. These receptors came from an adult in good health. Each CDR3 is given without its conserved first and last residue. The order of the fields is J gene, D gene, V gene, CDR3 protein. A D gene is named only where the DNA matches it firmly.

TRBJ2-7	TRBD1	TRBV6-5	ASSPDRGSYEQY
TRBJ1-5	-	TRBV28	ASSLGHTQH
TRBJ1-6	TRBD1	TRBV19	ASSVDRVGSYNSPLH
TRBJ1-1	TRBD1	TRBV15	ATSSWTGYYTEAF
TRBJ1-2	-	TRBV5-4	ASSLEGGEGYT
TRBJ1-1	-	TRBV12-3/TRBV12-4	ASSFSVDSEAF
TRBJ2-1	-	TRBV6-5	ASSRPQGFNEQF
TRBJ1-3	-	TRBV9	ASSVSGISGNTIY
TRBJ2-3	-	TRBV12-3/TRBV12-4	ASSLAPDTQY
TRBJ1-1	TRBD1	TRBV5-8	ASSPLRTGNTEAF
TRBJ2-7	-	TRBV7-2	ASSLLPNYEQY
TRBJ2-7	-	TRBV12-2	ASRAHRGQGSEQY
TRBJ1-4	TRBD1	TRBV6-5	ASSYDGTGGEKLF
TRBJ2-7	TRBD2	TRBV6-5	ASSYSRLAGEREQY
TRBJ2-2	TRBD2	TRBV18	ASSPASGTYTGELF
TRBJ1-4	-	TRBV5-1	ASSLGRQGSWTNEKLF
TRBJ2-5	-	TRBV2	ASAIRTVQETQY
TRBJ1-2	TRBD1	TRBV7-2	ASSLYGQGNYGYT
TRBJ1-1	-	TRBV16	ASSPSLNTEAF
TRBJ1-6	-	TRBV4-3	ASSLDVGMVYSPLH
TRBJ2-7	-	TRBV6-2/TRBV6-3	ASSSFMGPFEQY
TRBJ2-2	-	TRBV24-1	ATSPKTRTNTGELF
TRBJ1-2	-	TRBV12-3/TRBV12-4	ASSQPQGIGYT
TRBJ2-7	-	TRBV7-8	ASSLGHRLHEQY
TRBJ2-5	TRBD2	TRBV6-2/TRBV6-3	ASSILAETQY
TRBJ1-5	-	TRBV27	ASSLSGGESSNQPQH
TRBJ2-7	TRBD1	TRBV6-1	ASSDLIFRTGTGKHEQY
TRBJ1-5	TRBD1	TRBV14	ASSRRQGQPQH
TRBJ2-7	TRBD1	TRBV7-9	ASRQGAGEQY
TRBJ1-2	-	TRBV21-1	ASSIRVLKRGYGYT
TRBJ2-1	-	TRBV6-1	ASSDRAGAGAILYNEQF
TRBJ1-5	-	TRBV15	ATSRDKDQPQH
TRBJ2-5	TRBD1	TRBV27	ASSSRDRVETQY
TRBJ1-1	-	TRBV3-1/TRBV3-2	ASSPQGQAF
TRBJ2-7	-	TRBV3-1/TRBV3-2	ASSHRGQSSYEQY
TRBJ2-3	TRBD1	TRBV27	ASRITTGATDTQY
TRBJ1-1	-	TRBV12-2	ASRLSLDRGPGNTEAF
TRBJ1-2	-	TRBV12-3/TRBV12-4	ASSRTVNYGYT
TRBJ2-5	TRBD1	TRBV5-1	ASSSGQANQETQY
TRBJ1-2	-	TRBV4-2	ASSPRDGPYGYT
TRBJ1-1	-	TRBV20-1	SARVNSEAF
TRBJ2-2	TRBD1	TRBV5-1	ASSTDRGTGELF
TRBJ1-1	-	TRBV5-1	ASRVRSNTEAF
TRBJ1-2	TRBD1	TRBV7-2	ASSWSRDSYGYT
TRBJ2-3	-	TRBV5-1	ASSLASRVGTDTQY
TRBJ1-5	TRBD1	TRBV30	AWNRGLSGQPQH
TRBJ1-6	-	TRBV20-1	SASGDSPLH
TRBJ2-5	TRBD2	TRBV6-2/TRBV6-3	ASSFGTSLETQY
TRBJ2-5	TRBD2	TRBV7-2	ASSLEASGGPGTQY
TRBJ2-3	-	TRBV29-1	SVEGGRDRTQSTDTQY
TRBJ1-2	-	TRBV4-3	ASSQARVGGYT
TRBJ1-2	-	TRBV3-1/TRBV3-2	ASSHPGSNYGYT